Presented here are 18 T cell receptor beta chains from one specimen sequenced in a study of radiotherapy plus CTLA-4 blockade in lung cancer. The data were produced by immunoSEQ multiplex PCR, yet TCRdb's version contains in-frame clones alone and is incomplete. The sample holds 30,000 to 35,000 clones, around 70% seen once. This specimen consisted of peripheral blood, obtained from a patient treated with radiotherapy plus ipilimumab. These TCRs come from a human donor with non-small cell lung cancer who had stable disease on radiotherapy plus ipilimumab.

This clone was seen a handful of times. The chain combines TRBV19 with TRBJ1-2; 9 bases fit TRBD1. The junction had 18 bases not matched to a gene; V was cut back by 9 bases and J by 7 bases. CDR3 length equals 16 residues. Germline V CDR1 and CDR2: LNHDA, SQIVND (reference sequence). CDR3 DNA: TGTGCCAGCAATAAGGAGGGGGACAGGGAGTATCGTGGCTACACCTTC. This encodes CASNKEGDREYRGYTF.

This clone is labeled as medium-sized. The rearrangement uses TRBV19 and TRBJ1-4, with D unresolved. The germline CDR1 and CDR2 sequences are LNHDA and SQIVND (reference sequence). Trimming pared 5 bases from V and 8 bases from J, leaving 18 bases between. The CDR3 is 15 residues long. The CDR3 sequence is CASSAAGHPGEKLFF. In DNA, the CDR3 is TGTGCCAGTAGTGCCGCCGGTCACCCAGGCGAAAAACTGTTTTTT.

The chain carries TRBV4-2 and TRBJ2-1; 12 bases line up with TRBD2. The CDR3 runs 13 residues. Germline loops: CDR1 LGHNA, CDR2 YNFKEQ. The V segment lost 4 bases and the J segment 15 bases; nucleotides outside the gene matches: 7. The CDR3 sequence is CASSPETSGSRFF. CDR3 bases: TGTGCCAGCAGCCCTGAGACTAGCGGGAGTAGGTTCTTC.

The chain links TRBV5-6 to TRBJ2-7; no definite D call. V lost 0 bases to trimming and J lost 0 bases, with 13 bases between them. Germline CDR1 is SGHDT and CDR2 is YYEEEE. CDR3 length: 16 amino acids. The CDR3 here is CASSLGSLVRSYEQYF. In DNA, the CDR3 is TGTGCCAGCAGCTTGGGGAGTTTAGTCCGCTCCTACGAGCAGTACTTC. Using reference TRBV5-6 and TRBJ2-7 for the parts outside the CDR3, the full variable domain is DAGVTQSPTHLIKTRGQQVTLRCSPKSGHDTVSWYQQALGQGPQFIFQYYEEEERQRGNFPDRFSGHQFPNYSSELNVNALLLGDSALYLCASSLGSLVRSYEQYFGPGTRLTVT.

The chain combines TRBV4-1 with TRBJ2-1, with 14 nucleotides matching TRBD2. V trimming: 3 bases; J trimming: 6 bases; junction bases outside the gene matches: 7. The CDR3 contains 17 residues. The germline V gene encodes CDR1 MGHRA and CDR2 YSYEKL. CDR3 DNA: TGCGCCAGCAGCCAGGGACTAGCGGGAGTAGTAGGCAATGAGCAGTTCTTC. Encoded protein: CASSQGLAGVVGNEQFF.

About this clone: The junction shows a germline mismatch at one end, possibly a read error. The chain combines TRBV10-1 with TRBJ2-2, with D perhaps TRBD2 (5 bases). This CDR3 is 15 amino acids long. Germline-derived CDR1 and CDR2 are WNHNN and SYGVQD (reference sequence). The chain's CDR3 is CASSERIGPSGEPFF. The CDR3, as DNA: TGCGCCAGCAGTGAGAGGATAGGGCCGTCCGGGGAGCCGTTTTTT.

The chain is built from TRBV5-4 and TRBJ2-1; D perhaps matches TRBD2 (5 bases). Looked up from germline, CDR1 is SGHNT and CDR2 is YYREEE (reference sequence). The CDR3 spans 14 residues. Trimming cost V 4 bases and J 5 bases, with 13 bases left between them. CDR3 loop: CASSPEVGHNEQFF. CDR3 coding DNA: TGTGCCAGCAGCCCGGAGGTAGGCCACAATGAGCAGTTCTTC.

The table lists this clone with a few counts. This sequence joins TRBV7-2 and TRBJ2-3, with TRBD2 matching 9 bases. The germline V gene has CDR1 SGHTA and CDR2 FQGNSA. CDR3 size: 17 residues. Trimming at V came to 5 bases and at J to 2 bases, leaving 11 bases not matched to a gene. CDR3 in amino acids: CASSPRGSGGFTDTQYF. Written as DNA, the CDR3 is TGTGCCAGCAGCCCCCGAGGGAGCGGGGGGTTCACAGATACGCAGTATTTT.

This clone was recorded once. The chain joins TRBV10-3 to TRBJ2-2; D gene ambiguous. The V gene's germline CDR1 is ENHRY and CDR2 SYGVKD. V was pared by 1 base and J by 4 bases, with 7 bases between. This CDR3 is built from 14 residues. The CDR3 sequence: CAISELVGTGELFF. The CDR3 region has the DNA TGTGCCATCAGTGAGTTGGTTGGCACCGGGGAGCTGTTTTTT.

CDR3 region: CASSSPGTSLGELFF. CDR3 nucleotide sequence: TGTGCCAGCAGCTCCCCCGGGACTAGCCTCGGGGAGCTGTTTTTT. The J gene is TRBJ2-2, the V gene TRBV5-4, with TRBD2 identical over 9 bases. Trimming cost V 3 bases and J 7 bases; bases outside gene matches: 7. The CDR3 extends over 15 amino acids. The germline V gene has CDR1 SGHNT and CDR2 YYREEE (reference sequence).

This clone was found a few times. At one end, the junction sequence differs from germline, possibly due to a read error. The chain recombines TRBV5-1 with TRBJ1-3; perhaps TRBD1 as D (6 bases). The CDR3 length is 11 residues. Germline V CDR1 and CDR2: SGHRS, YFSETQ. The CDR3 reads CASSLGRQESF. The CDR3 DNA follows: TGCGCCAGCAGCTTGGGGCGACAGGAATCCTTT.

This chain joins TRBV6-4 and TRBJ1-5; D gene uncertain. Germline V gene sequence: CDR1 MRHNA, CDR2 SNTAGT. This CDR3 region has 14 residues. V shed 5 bases and J shed 4 bases, with 12 bases lying between them. The chain's CDR3 is CASSSKDGNQPQHF. For the CDR3, the DNA is TGTGCCAGCAGTTCGAAAGACGGGAATCAGCCCCAGCATTTT.

The genes are TRBV29-1 and TRBJ2-7, with TRBD1 matching over 7 bases. Germline V gives CDR1 SQVTM, CDR2 ANQGSEA. CDR3 length equals 12 residues. After removal of 7 bases from V and 1 base from J, the junction contained 4 bases not matched to a gene. CDR3 sequence reads: CSAGQFSYEQYF. Here the CDR3 DNA reads TGCAGCGCGGGACAGTTTTCCTACGAGCAGTACTTC.

Judged by abundance, this clone is medium-sized. The V call is TRBV19, the J call TRBJ1-4, with D perhaps TRBD1 (5 bases). CDR1 is LNHDA, CDR2 SQIVND, per germline (reference sequence). V shed 7 bases and J shed 10 bases, with 13 bases lying between them. The CDR3 extends over 12 amino acids. The CDR3 loop is CASMAPGAKLFF. CDR3 DNA: TGTGCCAGTATGGCCCCCGGGGCAAAACTGTTTTTT.

This chain links TRBV19 with TRBJ2-1, with 7 bases that match TRBD2. The V segment lost 5 bases and the J segment 5 bases; nucleotides outside the gene matches: 6. The length of the CDR3 is 14 residues. CDR1 LNHDA and CDR2 SQIVND come from the germline V gene (reference sequence). This CDR3 reads CASSWTRSDNEQFF. The CDR3 DNA reads TGTGCCAGTAGTTGGACTAGATCGGACAATGAGCAGTTCTTC.

This clone has more than one count but fewer than ten. V gene TRBV19 combines with J gene TRBJ1-2; 7 bases are shared with TRBD1. The CDR3 totals 13 residues. Germline loops: CDR1 LNHDA, CDR2 SQIVND (reference sequence). The V segment lost 7 bases and the J segment 4 bases; nucleotides outside the gene matches: 6. Here the CDR3 DNA reads TGTGCCAGTACGAACAGGGGCCCCTATGGCTACACCTTC. Translated: CASTNRGPYGYTF.

The chain couples TRBV23-1 to TRBJ2-3; TRBD2 matches 7 bases. TRBV23-1 counts as an open reading frame of uncertain function. CDR3 length: 17 amino acids. J was trimmed by 1 base and V by 3 bases; bases with no gene match: 10. CDR3 bases: TGCGCCAGCAGTCAGGGTAAGACTAGCTTGGGCACAGATACGCAGTATTTT. It specifies CASSQGKTSLGTDTQYF.

V gene TRBV5-4 combines with J gene TRBJ2-5; TRBD2 aligns across 16 bases. V lost 4 bases, J lost 2 bases, and 11 bases stayed unmatched. CDR3 length: 19 residues. The germline CDR1 and CDR2 sequences are SGHNT and YYREEE (reference sequence). For the CDR3, the DNA is TGTGCCAGCAGCGGGGTGGGGACTAGCGGGAGGGCCGGGCAAGAGACCCAGTACTTC. Residues: CASSGVGTSGRAGQETQYF.